The 11 T cell receptor beta chains listed next were all sequenced from one sample in a study of cytomegalovirus exposure and HLA in healthy donors. Generated by immunoSEQ multiplex PCR, the TCRdb table keeps only in-frame clones and is missing some. The top ten clones hold about 2% of a sample with 100,000 to 150,000 clones, 89% of them seen once. The sequenced sample consisted of PBMCs. The source of these receptors is a woman younger than 35 in good health and CMV-seronegative.

The chain recombines TRBV10-1 with TRBJ2-3, with TRBD2 matching over 13 bases. Germline-derived CDR1 and CDR2 are WNHNN and SYGVQD (reference sequence). V lost 6 bases, J lost 4 bases, and 10 bases stayed unmatched. The CDR3 is 17 amino acids. CDR3 sequence reads: CASSGTGLAGLADTQYF. CDR3 in DNA: TGCGCCAGCAGCGGAACGGGACTAGCGGGACTCGCAGATACGCAGTATTTT.

The chain has TRBV7-2 and TRBJ2-1, with unresolved D. The CDR3 is made up of 13 amino acids. Germline loops: CDR1 SGHTA, CDR2 FQGNSA. The V gene lost 4 bases and the J gene lost 5 bases, with 9 bases spanning the gap. The CDR3 DNA sequence: TGTGCCAGCAGCTGGCCCCAGGACAATGAGCAGTTCTTC. As protein: CASSWPQDNEQFF.

This chain uses TRBV15 with TRBJ2-3; 7 positions match TRBD2. Trimming at V came to 1 base and at J to 1 base, leaving 5 bases not matched to a gene. Germline V gene sequence: CDR1 LNHNV, CDR2 YYDKDF (reference sequence). This CDR3 spans 16 amino acids. CDR3 in amino acids: CATSRVGLAGTDTQYF. CDR3 DNA sequence: TGTGCCACCAGCAGAGTGGGGCTAGCGGGCACAGATACGCAGTATTTT.

The V gene is TRBV5-1, the J gene TRBJ2-5; D remains unclear. Trimming stripped 4 bases from V and 0 bases from J, with 4 bases between. This CDR3 is built from 12 residues. CDR1 and CDR2 from the germline V gene are SGHRS and YFSETQ. The CDR3 nucleotides read TGCGCCAGCAGCGCAGACCAAGAGACCCAGTACTTC. Residues: CASSADQETQYF.

The gene calls are TRBV19 and TRBJ2-5, with 10 positions matching TRBD2. The trim removed 3 bases at V and 4 bases at J, leaving 8 bases unmatched. Germline V CDR1 and CDR2: LNHDA, SQIVND (reference sequence). The CDR3 has 16 residues. The CDR3 here is CASSIGAGGFRETQYF. Here the CDR3 DNA reads TGTGCCAGTAGTATTGGAGCGGGAGGGTTCCGAGAGACCCAGTACTTC.

This clone was counted once. The chain recombines TRBV6-1 with TRBJ2-7; tentatively, D is TRBD2 (6 bases). This CDR3 is 14 amino acids long. Germline CDR1 is MNHNS and CDR2 is SASEGT. V was shortened by 5 bases and J by 2 bases, with 13 bases between the two germline ends. CDR3 nucleotides: TGTGCCAGCAGTTCATCCAGCGGGCCCTACGAGCAGTACTTC. Translation gives CASSSSSGPYEQYF.

This clone showed up just once. This chain connects TRBV27 to TRBJ2-4, with 8 bases lining up with TRBD1. The CDR3 totals 15 residues. The germline gives CDR1 MNHEY, CDR2 SMNVEV (reference sequence). The V gene end was trimmed by 5 bases and the J gene end by 7 bases; junction bases not matched to a gene: 10. The CDR3 bases are TGTGCCAGCAGTCCGCAGACAGGGGTTAGGAACATTCAGTACTTC. It specifies CASSPQTGVRNIQYF.

The chain uses TRBV5-8 and TRBJ1-1; 10 bases match TRBD1. V dropped 4 bases and J dropped 11; count of bases not matched to a gene: 5. This CDR3 is built from 12 residues. The germline V gene has CDR1 SGHTS and CDR2 YDEGEE. For the CDR3, the DNA is TGTGCCAGCAGCCTTGACAGGGGGCGGGCTTTCTTT. It is translated as CASSLDRGRAFF.

In its sample, this clone was seen once. V is TRBV5-1 and J is TRBJ2-3, with unresolved D. Germline V gives CDR1 SGHRS, CDR2 YFSETQ. The CDR3 extends over 15 amino acids. The V gene lost 0 bases and the J gene lost 0 bases, with 8 bases spanning the gap. CDR3 bases: TGCGCCAGCAGCTTGGTGCACTCGAGCACAGATACGCAGTATTTT. This gives the protein CASSLVHSSTDTQYF.

The V call is TRBV7-9, the J call TRBJ1-1; D unclear. This CDR3 spans 16 amino acids. Germline V lookup: CDR1 SEHNR, CDR2 FQNEAQ (reference sequence). The V and J ends lost 1 base and 1 base respectively, with 13 bases between them. CDR3 sequence reads: CASSLVGTSRNTEAFF. The CDR3 nucleotides are TGTGCCAGCAGCTTAGTGGGTACGTCTAGGAACACTGAAGCTTTCTTT.

The chain carries TRBV5-1 and TRBJ1-2; 8 bases agree with TRBD1. V dropped 0 bases and J dropped 4; count of bases not matched to a gene: 2. In germline, CDR1 is SGHRS, CDR2 YFSETQ. This CDR3 has 14 residues. CDR3 residues: CASSLGTGLYGYTF. The CDR3 DNA follows: TGCGCCAGCAGCTTGGGGACAGGGCTCTATGGCTACACCTTC.